This record covers a single T cell receptor (beta chain). The antigen remains unidentified. There are 16 residues in the CDR3. Germline CDR1 and CDR2: SGHAT and FQNNGV. V lost 5 bases, J lost 1 base, and 8 bases stayed unmatched. Terminally differentiated effector memory CD45RA+ cells were excluded by CCR7 positive selection of CD45RO-negative cells. The study drew all its donors from Caucasian adults living in Nashville, Tennessee. Assay: immunoSEQ multiplex PCR; the TCRdb copy retains only in-frame clones and omits some. The table includes about 580,000 clones, 95% to 98% detected once. These data originate in a study of shared clonotypes between healthy human individuals. As for the study in general: CD4 naive and memory got three plates each, CD8 naive two, CD8 memory one. Study-wide results and caveats: Rarefaction showed sorted-subset sequencing was incomplete despite large depth.

Sequenced: naive CD8+ T cells sorted from blood. This chain joins TRBV11-2 and TRBJ2-1; 7 nucleotides line up with TRBD2. This TCR was sampled from a man aged 25 to 45 in good health. The CDR3 DNA reads TGTGCCAGCAGCCGCACCGGGACTACGTCCTACAATGAGCAGTTCTTC. It is translated as CASSRTGTTSYNEQFF.